This TCR beta chain was captured by sequencing in a study of T-cell memory formation after mild COVID-19. Across the study: Each donor largely had its own TCR clusters. Points from the study as a whole: Pre-infection memory carried some responding clones, suggesting that cross-reactive memory joined.

This clonotype was observed a handful of times. The antigen is not known. Deletions cut 4 bases from V and 2 bases from J, with 20 bases between. This CDR3 contains 17 residues. CDR1 and CDR2 from the germline V gene are MNHNY and SVGAGI (reference sequence). One entry per CDR3 protein, called by TCRdb with MiXCR from the 5' RACE reads. The profile shows approximately 250,000 distinct CDR3 sequences, 16% of them singletons. The rearrangement uses TRBV6-6 and TRBJ2-5, with D tentatively TRBD1 (5 bases). Sequenced input: PBMCs or a T cell subset sorted from them (not recorded which). This clonotype was sampled from a man aged 18 to 35 who had mild COVID-19 (a few samples of this study predate the infection). Cell type and time point are not known. The CDR3 region is CASSSLSFPQAQETQYF. The DNA of the CDR3 is TGTGCCAGCAGTTCGCTGTCATTCCCACAGGCGCAAGAGACCCAGTACTTC.